These T cell receptor beta chains were read from a single sample in a study of blood T cell repertoires in COVID-19. Using immunoSEQ multiplex PCR, the repertoire was profiled, and TCRdb retains in-frame clones only, with some absent. The data hold roughly 58,000 clones, with approximately 84% observed a single time. The sequenced sample consisted of peripheral blood. The receptors come from a man between 65 and 85 years old with active COVID-19. The CDR3 runs from the conserved cysteine through the conserved F or W. Fields, in order: V gene, J gene, clone size, CDR3 protein. Expanded clones are given a class, and other clones once, few, many or no size at all.

TRBV3-1/TRBV3-2,TRBJ2-5,-,CASSQRGDKETQYF
TRBV5-6,TRBJ1-3,-,CASSLHRENSGNTIYF
TRBV28,TRBJ1-5,-,CASSLPSTGGNQPQHF
TRBV5-1,TRBJ1-1,-,CASSFEGRDTEAFF
TRBV2,TRBJ1-5,-,CASNRDSNQPQHF
TRBV7-2,TRBJ2-5,-,CASSLARVTEETQYF
TRBV9,TRBJ2-1,-,CASSVGAQGVGEQFF
TRBV11-2,TRBJ2-1,-,CASSLRSSGRDNEQFF
TRBV9,TRBJ2-1,-,CASSGQGVGQFF
TRBV4-2,TRBJ1-4,-,CASSQGGNRGNEKLFF
TRBV7-2,TRBJ1-2,once,CASSLGISDYGYTF
TRBV6-5,TRBJ2-1,-,CASSFYRDHNEQFF
TRBV4-3,TRBJ2-3,once,CASSLTGTGSTDTQYF
TRBV6-6,TRBJ2-2,-,CASSRGQAAGELFF
TRBV21-1,TRBJ1-1,-,CASSRRSPTPDTEAFF
TRBV7-9,TRBJ1-5,-,CASSFPFRDSVGNQPQHF
TRBV9,TRBJ2-1,-,CASSVGQYIEVEQFF
TRBV7-3,TRBJ2-1,-,CASSMTGENEQFF
TRBV7-3,TRBJ2-1,-,CASSLRGDPYNEQFF
TRBV11-2,TRBJ1-5,-,CASSPQGGSNQPQHF
TRBV4-2,TRBJ2-4,-,CASSQGGRQAKNIQYF
TRBV28,TRBJ1-2,once,CASRVDSYGYTF
TRBV6-2/TRBV6-3,TRBJ2-7,-,CASSYSDRDYEQYF
TRBV7-8,TRBJ2-3,-,CASSLGQTDTQYF
TRBV4-1,TRBJ2-3,-,CASSPPGSADTQYF
TRBV11-2,TRBJ1-1,-,CASSLRQNTEAFF
TRBV5-6,TRBJ1-6,-,CASSSPSTGGGSPLHF
TRBV7-9,TRBJ1-4,-,CASSPQGGEKLFF
TRBV29-1,TRBJ2-1,-,CSVYRGLDEQFF
TRBV30,TRBJ1-6,few,CAWKGGLNSRNNSPLHF
TRBV6-5,TRBJ1-1,-,CASSWTGGGTEAFF
TRBV7-7,TRBJ2-1,-,CASSGSGTGYNEQFF
TRBV5-1,TRBJ2-5,-,CASSLYGTDEETQYF
TRBV18,TRBJ2-1,few,CASSPLGGGSYNEQFF
TRBV29-1,TRBJ2-1,-,CSVDLVSSYNEQFF
TRBV18,TRBJ1-1,-,CASSPRVDRANTEAFF
TRBV21-1,TRBJ2-7,-,CASSPYRGYSYEQYF
TRBV6-2/TRBV6-3,TRBJ2-1,-,CASSPRYGPGSRYNEQFF
TRBV5-6,TRBJ2-5,-,CASSLGEETQYF
TRBV12-2,TRBJ2-1,-,CASRQSGRAKNEQFF
TRBV6-1,TRBJ1-2,-,CASSDLRTVDYGYTF
TRBV19,TRBJ2-4,-,CASRALAGIRDIQYF
TRBV7-6,TRBJ2-7,-,CASSLGRQDRHEQYF
TRBV6-2/TRBV6-3,TRBJ1-2,-,CASSTLTGVNGYTF
TRBV3-1/TRBV3-2,TRBJ2-6,once,CASSQARDTRANVLTF
TRBV7-6,TRBJ2-5,-,CASSLHLGQGQETQYF
TRBV5-1,TRBJ2-1,-,CASSLAPGLLSNEQFF
TRBV10-3,TRBJ2-7,-,CAISQPASGTYEQYF
TRBV6-5,TRBJ1-6,-,CASVRQGNSPLHF
TRBV5-6,TRBJ1-1,-,CASRTRGAMNTEAFF
TRBV7-2,TRBJ2-3,few,CASSEGADTQYF
TRBV28,TRBJ1-2,-,CASSLVTGYYGYTF
TRBV19,TRBJ2-3,-,CASSADRNTDTQYF
TRBV19,TRBJ2-3,-,CASSPGDADTQYF